What follows describes a single T cell receptor beta chain. Its antigen is unknown. Base qualities are not at hand, and no much larger clone is one base apart. Relative to germline, V is 0 bases shorter and J is 5 bases shorter, with 13 bases between their ends. Including the terminal cysteine and phenylalanine, the CDR3 comprises 15 residues. Only the CDR3 part of the read is kept: 45 bases, read in frame from the first base. Taken from the germline V gene, the CDR1 and CDR2 loops are MGHRA and YSYEKL. The CDR3 regions of human TCRbeta chains were analyzed by immunosequencing. For the original study's pipeline: TCRs in the repertoires were matched against a reference library of SARS-CoV-2-specific TCRs that had been generated with the MIRA antigen-specificity platform. Breadth was defined as the fraction of unique TCRs that were SARS-CoV-2-associated. Depth was defined as the fraction of total T cells that were SARS-CoV-2-associated. Using the MIRA data, each spike-specific TCR was assigned both to the spike region to which the TCR was reactive and to a CD4 or CD8 class. Log10-transformed breadth and depth values were compared by one-way ANOVA with Sidak's multiple comparisons tests. TCRdb provides this immuneACCESS table in a form limited to in-frame rearrangements. Some clones are lacking; in checked studies, under half of them reflect an unresolved V gene, and why the rest are absent is not known. V, J and clone size reflect that table, while D and trimming were determined from the DNA. A total of around 95,000 clones appear in this sample, around nine tenths of them only once. The ten top clones hold roughly 2.7% of the sample.

The data belong to a study of T cell responses to AZD1222 COVID-19 vaccine (TCRdb year 2021). Regarding the research as a whole: Because spike-specific TCR depth and breadth did not differ between the two schedules, AZD1222 recipients who got a second dose at roughly 4 weeks were pooled with those who got a second dose at roughly 12 weeks. A total of 233 trial participants underwent TCR sequencing, of whom 200 to 220 received two doses of AZD1222 and 26 received two doses of the MenACWY control vaccine. Trial participants were enrolled into age subgroups of 18-55, 56-69 and 70-plus years, which contained approximately 150, 30 and 60 TCR-sequenced participants, respectively.

What the authors observed across the whole study: The vaccine-associated CD4 TCRs covered the entire spike protein, and the dominant responses fell in regions 160-218 and 743-854. Conclusions about previously exposed vaccinees are limited, since just 6 or 7 AZD1222 recipients were seropositive for SARS-CoV-2 at baseline. Most participants were white British and females outnumbered males, and the authors suggested that clonal diversity may have been underestimated. The 56-69-year group was small, and its depth increase did not reach significance, likely because of low power. After two AZD1222 doses, spike-specific TCR breadth and depth were significantly higher than at day 0 and than in MenACWY recipients. No day 14 peak-response samples were available, so repertoires were characterized only after the peak T cell response. Reportedly, close to half of the unique spike-specific TCRs recognized epitopes lying outside the regions that are mutated in the B.1.351 and B.1.1.7 variants.

In light of the paper, this sample's time point label describes: baseline before first vaccination. Vaccinee samples were obtained from the UK trials COV001 and COV002, which included a single-blind randomized controlled phase 2/3 trial of AZD1222 (ChAdOx1 nCoV-19) in healthy adults. Trial participant PBMC samples were collected at day 0 and day 28 after the second dose for TCRbeta chain sequencing. The receptor chain draws on TRBV4-1 and TRBJ1-2, with no reliable assignment of the D segment. This material consisted of peripheral blood, taken on day 0 of AZD1222 vaccination. The source of this sequence is an adult in good health. The CDR3 region: CASSQDERNSYGYTF. The bases read TGCGCCAGCAGCCAAGATGAAAGGAATTCTTATGGCTACACCTTC.